Listed below are T cell receptor beta chains from one sample, sequenced in a study. MiXCR, applied by TCRdb to the RT-PCR reads, yields one record per CDR3 protein. Among about 680,000 distinct CDR3 sequences, 14% were seen once, and the ten largest hold 3.6%. What was sequenced was memory CD4+ T cells from blood. Every receptor here comes from a female donor in good health, serving as a healthy control. Each CDR3 is given with its conserved first and last residue. Each record gives: D gene, V gene, J gene, clone size, CDR3 DNA, CDR3 protein. D genes are given only for firm matches. Clone size is not always given. Where it is, it says once, few, many or a class for expanded clones.

>.|TRBV6-5|TRBJ2-1|many
TGTGCCAGCAGACGAGGTGGAGAGCAGTTCTTC
CASRRGGEQFF
>.|TRBV20-1|TRBJ1-4|few
TGCAGTGCTCGCAAGGGAACCAATGAAAAACTGTTTTTT
CSARKGTNEKLFF
>TRBD1|TRBV7-2|TRBJ2-7|many
TGTGCCAGCAGCATTGGACAGGGGGCCTACGAGCAGTACTTC
CASSIGQGAYEQYF
>.|TRBV9|TRBJ2-1|.
TGTGCCAGCAGCGTAGGGGCGGGCACCTACAATGAGCAGTTCTTC
CASSVGAGTYNEQFF
>.|TRBV5-4|TRBJ1-1|few
TGTGCCAGCAGGGGCCTGGGGGGGACGAACACTGAAGCTTTCTTT
CASRGLGGTNTEAFF
>.|TRBV10-1|TRBJ2-1|few
TGCGCCAGCAGTGAGGAGGGGGGACTTCAGCACAATGAGCAGTTCTTC
CASSEEGGLQHNEQFF
>.|TRBV18|TRBJ2-1|few
TGTGCCAGCTCACTTCGGGAGCGGTCCTTGAACTCCTACAATGAGCAGTTCTTC
CASSLRERSLNSYNEQFF
>TRBD2|TRBV6-2/TRBV6-3|TRBJ2-1|many
TGTGCCAGCAGCTCCCGACCCCCACTAGCGGGAGTAGGCAATGAGCAGTTCTTC
CASSSRPPLAGVGNEQFF
>.|TRBV12-3/TRBV12-4|TRBJ1-1|.
TGTGCCAGCAGTTTATGGGTCATGAACACTGAAGCTTTCTTT
CASSLWVMNTEAFF
>.|TRBV15|TRBJ2-1|many
TGTGCCACCAGCAGAGTTTCGGGGCCGTACAATGAGCAGTTCTTC
CATSRVSGPYNEQFF
>.|TRBV6-1|TRBJ1-5|.
TGTGCCAGCCGGGACTTTAGCAATCAGCCCCAGCATTTT
CASRDFSNQPQHF
>.|TRBV5-1|TRBJ2-3|few
TGCGCCAGCAGCTTGGATGGCAGCCAGACAGATACGCAGTATTTT
CASSLDGSQTDTQYF
>.|TRBV5-1|TRBJ2-3|few
TGCGCCAGCAGCTCAGGACACCTCACAGATACGCAGTATTTT
CASSSGHLTDTQYF
>.|TRBV5-1|TRBJ2-7|.
TGCGCCAGCAGCTTGGTTTCGGGCAGCTCCTACGAGCAGTACTTC
CASSLVSGSSYEQYF
>TRBD1|TRBV20-1|TRBJ1-5|few
TGCAGTGCTCGCGTCGCAGGGGGCTTTCAGCCCCAGCATTTT
CSARVAGGFQPQHF
>.|TRBV7-9|TRBJ2-1|.
TGTGCCAGCAGTGGAGGGGGCTCCTACAATGAGCAGTTCTTC
CASSGGGSYNEQFF
>.|TRBV12-3/TRBV12-4|TRBJ1-3|few
TGTGCCAGCAGTTTAGCCAGCACCTCTGGAAACACCATATATTTT
CASSLASTSGNTIYF
>.|TRBV20-1|TRBJ1-1|many
TGCAGTGCCCCCAAGGGGGGATTACAGAACACTGAAGCTTTCTTT
CSAPKGGLQNTEAFF
>.|TRBV7-3|TRBJ2-7|.
TGTGCCAGCAGCTTCCGCAGGGGCCACGAGCAGTACTTC
CASSFRRGHEQYF
>TRBD2|TRBV11-2|TRBJ2-5|.
TGTGCCAGCACGTATTTAGCGGGGGAGACCCAGTACTTC
CASTYLAGETQYF
>.|TRBV20-1|TRBJ2-3|many
TGCAGTGCTAGAGAGTATGCTGTGGATACGCAGTATTTT
CSAREYAVDTQYF
>.|TRBV6-1|TRBJ2-1|many
TGTGCCAGCAGTGAAGCCAGGGATAGGGAGCAGTTCTTC
CASSEARDREQFF
>.|TRBV5-1|TRBJ1-5|few
TGCGCCAGCAGCCCGGCCAGCGGGGGTATGCCCCAGCATTTT
CASSPASGGMPQHF
>.|TRBV19|TRBJ1-4|.
TGTGCCAGTAGTGTCCTACAGGGAAAGGATGAAAAACTGTTTTTT
CASSVLQGKDEKLFF
>.|TRBV27|TRBJ2-7|few
TGTGCCAGCAGTTGGTCCACCAATGCCTACGAGCAGTACTTC
CASSWSTNAYEQYF
>.|TRBV27|TRBJ2-7|few
TGTGCCAGCACTGCGTACTACGAGCAGTACTTC
CASTAYYEQYF
>.|TRBV20-1|TRBJ1-1|.
TGCAGTGCTAGGCCTTTAGCCGGACGCGGCACTGAAGCTTTCTTT
CSARPLAGRGTEAFF
>.|TRBV20-1|TRBJ2-2|few
TGCAGTGCTAGCTGGGACTTAGGGAACACCGGGGAGCTGTTTTTT
CSASWDLGNTGELFF
>.|TRBV4-3|TRBJ2-2|many
TGCGCCAGCAGCATACACAGCGGGGAGCTGTTTTTT
CASSIHSGELFF
>.|TRBV27|TRBJ2-2|.
TGTGCCAGCAGTCGGAGTTGGAACACCGGGGAGCTGTTTTTT
CASSRSWNTGELFF
>.|TRBV18|TRBJ2-7|.
TGTGCCAGCTCACCGACGACCGGGACAGTAAAATGGGGGGACTTC
CASSPTTGTVKWGDF
>.|TRBV6-5|TRBJ1-5|.
TGTGCCAGCAGTAACACGATCAATCAGCCCCAGCATTTT
CASSNTINQPQHF
>.|TRBV12-3/TRBV12-4|TRBJ2-5|many
TGTGCCAGCAGACCGGCACTCCAAGAGACCCAGTACTTC
CASRPALQETQYF
>.|TRBV20-1|TRBJ1-6|few
TGCAGCACCCGAGAGAACAGAGATAATTCACCCCTCCACTTT
CSTRENRDNSPLHF
>TRBD1|TRBV27|TRBJ2-7|many
TGTGCCAGCAGCCCGGGACAGCGTACCTACGAGCAGTACTTC
CASSPGQRTYEQYF
>TRBD2|TRBV20-1|TRBJ2-1|.
TGCAGTGCTAGAAACGGACTAGCTGTAGACAATGAGCAGTTCTTC
CSARNGLAVDNEQFF
>TRBD1|TRBV7-2|TRBJ2-7|many
TGTGCCAGCAGCAAATCACAGGGGGCGGGTGAGCAGTACTTC
CASSKSQGAGEQYF
>TRBD1|TRBV13|TRBJ2-7|few
TGTGCCAGTCGGGGACAGAGCTCCTACGAGCAGTACTTC
CASRGQSSYEQYF
>.|TRBV29-1|TRBJ2-1|many
TGCAGCGCCAGCGGGACAGCGGTTAATGAGCAGTTCTTC
CSASGTAVNEQFF
>TRBD2|TRBV20-1|TRBJ2-5|few
TGCAGTGCTCCTCCGCCGGGACTAGTAGAGACCCAGTACTTC
CSAPPPGLVETQYF
>TRBD1|TRBV7-9|TRBJ2-1|.
TGTGCCAGCAGGATACAGGGGGGCGATGAGCAGTTCTTC
CASRIQGGDEQFF
>.|TRBV5-1|TRBJ1-1|many
TGCGCCAGCAGCTTGGAGAAGGCTGCCACTGAAGCTTTCTTT
CASSLEKAATEAFF
>.|TRBV7-3|TRBJ2-1|few
TGTGCCAGCAGCCTATTAGGCTTAGCGTCTAAAGGTGAGCAGTTCTTC
CASSLLGLASKGEQFF